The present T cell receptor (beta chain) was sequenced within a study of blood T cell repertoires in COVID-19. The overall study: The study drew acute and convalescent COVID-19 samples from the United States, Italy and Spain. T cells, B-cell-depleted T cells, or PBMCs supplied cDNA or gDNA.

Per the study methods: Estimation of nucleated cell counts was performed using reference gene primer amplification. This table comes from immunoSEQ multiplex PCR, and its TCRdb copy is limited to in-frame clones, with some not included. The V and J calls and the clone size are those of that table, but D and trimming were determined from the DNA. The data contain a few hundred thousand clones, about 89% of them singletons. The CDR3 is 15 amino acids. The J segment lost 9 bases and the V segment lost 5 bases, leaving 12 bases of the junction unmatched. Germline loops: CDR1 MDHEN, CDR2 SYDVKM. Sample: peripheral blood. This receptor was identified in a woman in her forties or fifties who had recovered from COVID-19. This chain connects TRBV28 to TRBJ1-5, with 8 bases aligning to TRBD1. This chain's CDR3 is CASSPNTGGIGPQHF. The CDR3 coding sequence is TGTGCCAGCAGTCCTAATACAGGGGGGATAGGGCCCCAGCATTTT.